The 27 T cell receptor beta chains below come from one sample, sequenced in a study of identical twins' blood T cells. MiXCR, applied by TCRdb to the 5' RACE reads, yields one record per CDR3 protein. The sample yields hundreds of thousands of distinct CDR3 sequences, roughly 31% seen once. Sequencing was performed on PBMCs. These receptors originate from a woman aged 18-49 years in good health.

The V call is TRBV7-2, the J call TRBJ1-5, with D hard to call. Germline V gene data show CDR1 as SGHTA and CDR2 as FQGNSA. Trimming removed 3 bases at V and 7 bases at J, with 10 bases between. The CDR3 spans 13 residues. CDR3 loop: CASSFFSDQPQHF. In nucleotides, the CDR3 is TGTGCCAGCAGCTTTTTTAGCGACCAGCCCCAGCATTTT.

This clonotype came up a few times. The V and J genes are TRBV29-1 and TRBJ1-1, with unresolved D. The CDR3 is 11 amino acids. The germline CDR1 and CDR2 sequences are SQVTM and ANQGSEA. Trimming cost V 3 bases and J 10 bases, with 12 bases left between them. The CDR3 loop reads CSVDGHLGAFF. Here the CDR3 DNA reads TGCAGCGTTGATGGGCATCTCGGAGCTTTCTTT.

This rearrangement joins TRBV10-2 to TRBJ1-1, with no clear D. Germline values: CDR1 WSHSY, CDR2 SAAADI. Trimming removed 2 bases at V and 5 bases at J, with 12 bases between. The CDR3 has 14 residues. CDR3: CASSERGIGTEAFF. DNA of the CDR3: TGCGCCAGCAGTGAGAGAGGGATAGGGACTGAAGCTTTCTTT.

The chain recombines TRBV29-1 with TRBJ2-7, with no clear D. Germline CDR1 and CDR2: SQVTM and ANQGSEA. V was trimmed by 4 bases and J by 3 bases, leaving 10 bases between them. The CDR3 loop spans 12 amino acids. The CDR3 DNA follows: TGCAGCGTTGTATTAGGGTTCTACGAGCAGTACTTC. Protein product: CSVVLGFYEQYF.

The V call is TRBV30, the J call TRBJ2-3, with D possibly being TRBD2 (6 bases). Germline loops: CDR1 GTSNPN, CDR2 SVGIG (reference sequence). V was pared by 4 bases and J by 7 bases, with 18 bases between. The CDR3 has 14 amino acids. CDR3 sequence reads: CAWNSGTSRYTQYF. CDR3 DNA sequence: TGTGCCTGGAACTCAGGGACTTCCCGTTATACGCAGTATTTT.

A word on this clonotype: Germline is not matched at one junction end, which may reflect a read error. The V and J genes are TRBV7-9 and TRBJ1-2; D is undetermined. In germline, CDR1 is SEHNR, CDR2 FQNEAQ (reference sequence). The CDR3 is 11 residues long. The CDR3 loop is CASSSIYVYTF. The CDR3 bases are TGTGCCAGCAGTTCCATCTATGTCTACACCTTC.

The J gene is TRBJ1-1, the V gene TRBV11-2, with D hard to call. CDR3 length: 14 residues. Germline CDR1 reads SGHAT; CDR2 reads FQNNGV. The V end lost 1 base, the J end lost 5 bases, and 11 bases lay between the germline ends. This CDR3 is CASSLVMKVTEAFF. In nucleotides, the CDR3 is TGTGCCAGCAGCTTAGTTATGAAGGTTACTGAAGCTTTCTTT. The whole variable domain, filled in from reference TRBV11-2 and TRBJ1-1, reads EAGVAQSPRYKIIEKRQSVAFWCNPISGHATLYWYQQILGQGPKLLIQFQNNGVVDDSQLPKDRFSAERLKGVDSTLKIQPAKLEDSAVYLCASSLVMKVTEAFFGQGTRLTVV.

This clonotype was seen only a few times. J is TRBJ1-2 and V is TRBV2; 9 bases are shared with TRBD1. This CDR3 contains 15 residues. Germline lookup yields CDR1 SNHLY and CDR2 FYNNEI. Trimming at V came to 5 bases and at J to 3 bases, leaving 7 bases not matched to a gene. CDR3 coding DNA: TGTGCCAGCAGTTCTTTAACAGGGGGCGACTATGGCTACACCTTC. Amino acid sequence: CASSSLTGGDYGYTF.

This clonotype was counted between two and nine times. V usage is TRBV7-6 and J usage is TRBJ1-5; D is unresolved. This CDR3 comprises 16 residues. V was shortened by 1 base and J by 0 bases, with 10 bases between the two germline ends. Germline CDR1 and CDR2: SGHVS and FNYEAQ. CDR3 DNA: TGTGCCAGCAGCTTAGGTAATCATCTTAGCAATCAGCCCCAGCATTTT. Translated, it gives CASSLGNHLSNQPQHF. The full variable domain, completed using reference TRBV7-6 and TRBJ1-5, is GAGVSQSPRYKVTKRGQDVALRCDPISGHVSLYWYRQALGQGPEFLTYFNYEAQQDKSGLPNDRFSAERPEGSISTLTIQRTEQRDSAMYRCASSLGNHLSNQPQHFGDGTRLSIL.

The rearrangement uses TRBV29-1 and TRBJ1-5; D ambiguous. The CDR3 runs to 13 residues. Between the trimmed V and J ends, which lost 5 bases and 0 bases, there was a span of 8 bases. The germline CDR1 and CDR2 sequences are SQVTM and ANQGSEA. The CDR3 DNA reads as TGCAGCGTTCCATACTTTAGCAATCAGCCCCAGCATTTT. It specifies CSVPYFSNQPQHF.

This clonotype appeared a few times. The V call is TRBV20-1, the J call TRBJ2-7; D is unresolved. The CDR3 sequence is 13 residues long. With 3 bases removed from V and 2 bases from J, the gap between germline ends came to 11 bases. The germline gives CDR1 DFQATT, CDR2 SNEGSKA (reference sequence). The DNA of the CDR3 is TGCAGTGCTAGTAGGTCAGCCACCTACGAGCAGTACTTC. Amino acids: CSASRSATYEQYF.

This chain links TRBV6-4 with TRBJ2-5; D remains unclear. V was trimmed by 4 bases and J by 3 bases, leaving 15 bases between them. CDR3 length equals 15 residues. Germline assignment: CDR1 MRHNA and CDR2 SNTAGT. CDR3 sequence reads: CASSGGLLWEETQYF. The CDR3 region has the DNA TGTGCCAGCAGTGGCGGATTGCTTTGGGAAGAGACCCAGTACTTC.

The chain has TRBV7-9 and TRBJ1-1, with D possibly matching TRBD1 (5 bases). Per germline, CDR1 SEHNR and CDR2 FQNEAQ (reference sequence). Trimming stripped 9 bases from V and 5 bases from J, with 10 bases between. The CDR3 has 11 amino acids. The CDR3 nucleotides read TGTGCCAGTTTTGGGGGAACTGAAGCTTTCTTT. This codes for CASFGGTEAFF.

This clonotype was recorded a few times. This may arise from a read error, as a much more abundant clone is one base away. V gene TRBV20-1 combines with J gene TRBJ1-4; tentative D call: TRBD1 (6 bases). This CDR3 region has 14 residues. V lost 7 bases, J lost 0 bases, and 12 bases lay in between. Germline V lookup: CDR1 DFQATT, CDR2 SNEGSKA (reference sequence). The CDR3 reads CSVIAGATNEKLFF. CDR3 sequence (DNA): TGCAGTGTTATTGCAGGGGCAACTAATGAAAAACTGTTTTTT.

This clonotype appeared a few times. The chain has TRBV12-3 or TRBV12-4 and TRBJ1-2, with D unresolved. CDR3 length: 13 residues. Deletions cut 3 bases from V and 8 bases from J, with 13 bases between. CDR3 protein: CASSFGRILGYTF. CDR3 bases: TGTGCCAGCAGTTTTGGGCGGATCTTAGGCTACACCTTC.

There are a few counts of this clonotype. Here the CDR3 DNA reads TGTGCCAGCAGCGTACAGGGGAAAATGAACACTGAAGCTTTCTTT. Protein: CASSVQGKMNTEAFF. This chain connects TRBV7-2 to TRBJ1-1, with 7 bases matching TRBD1. The V and J ends lost 5 bases and 0 bases, in that order; junction bases with no gene match: 6. The CDR3 runs 15 residues. CDR1 is SGHTA and CDR2 is FQGNSA in the germline V gene.

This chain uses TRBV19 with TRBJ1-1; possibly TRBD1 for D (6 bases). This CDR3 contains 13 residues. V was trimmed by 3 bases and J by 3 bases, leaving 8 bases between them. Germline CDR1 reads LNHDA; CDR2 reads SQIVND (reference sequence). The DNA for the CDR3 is TGTGCCAGTAGTATTCAGGGGCACACTGAAGCTTTCTTT. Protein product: CASSIQGHTEAFF.

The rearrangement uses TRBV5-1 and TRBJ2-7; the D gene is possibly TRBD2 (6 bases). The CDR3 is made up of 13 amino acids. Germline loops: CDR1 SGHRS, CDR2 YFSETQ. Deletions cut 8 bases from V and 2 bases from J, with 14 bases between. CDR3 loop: CASRNGEAYEQYF. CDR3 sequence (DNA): TGCGCCAGTCGTAATGGGGAGGCCTACGAGCAGTACTTC.

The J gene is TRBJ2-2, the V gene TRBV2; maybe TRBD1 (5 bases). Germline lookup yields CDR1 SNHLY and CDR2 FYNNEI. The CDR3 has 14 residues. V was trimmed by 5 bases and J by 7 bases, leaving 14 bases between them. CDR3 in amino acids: CASSLEQGFGELFF. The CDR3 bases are TGTGCCAGCAGTCTAGAGCAGGGTTTCGGGGAGCTGTTTTTT.

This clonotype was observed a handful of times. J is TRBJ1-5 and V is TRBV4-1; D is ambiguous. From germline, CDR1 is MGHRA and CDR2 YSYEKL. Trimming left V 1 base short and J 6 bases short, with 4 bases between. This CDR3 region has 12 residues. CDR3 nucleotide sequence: TGCGCCAGCAGCCAAGGGAGTCAGCCCCAGCATTTT. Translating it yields CASSQGSQPQHF.

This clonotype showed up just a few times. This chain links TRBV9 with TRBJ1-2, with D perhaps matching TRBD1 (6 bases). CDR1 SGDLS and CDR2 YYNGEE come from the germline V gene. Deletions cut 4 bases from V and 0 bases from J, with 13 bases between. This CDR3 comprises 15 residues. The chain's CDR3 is CASSLEGGPNYGYTF. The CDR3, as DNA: TGTGCCAGCAGCCTAGAGGGGGGGCCTAACTATGGCTACACCTTC.

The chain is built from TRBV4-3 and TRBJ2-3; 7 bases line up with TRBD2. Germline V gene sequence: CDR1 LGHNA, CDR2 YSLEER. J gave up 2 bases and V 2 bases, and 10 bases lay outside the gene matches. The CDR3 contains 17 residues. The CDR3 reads CASSQRPPSGNTDTQYF. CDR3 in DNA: TGCGCCAGCAGCCAACGTCCCCCTAGCGGAAACACAGATACGCAGTATTTT.

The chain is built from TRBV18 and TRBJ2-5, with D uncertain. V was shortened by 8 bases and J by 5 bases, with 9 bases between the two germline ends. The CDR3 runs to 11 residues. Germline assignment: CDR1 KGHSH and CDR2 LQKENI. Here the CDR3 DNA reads TGTGCCAGCAAATTTGGGGAGACCCAGTACTTC. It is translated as CASKFGETQYF.

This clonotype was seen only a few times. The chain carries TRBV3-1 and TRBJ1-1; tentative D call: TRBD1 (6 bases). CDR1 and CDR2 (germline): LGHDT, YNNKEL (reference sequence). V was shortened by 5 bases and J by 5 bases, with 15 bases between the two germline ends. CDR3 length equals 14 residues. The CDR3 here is CASSSTGRRTEAFF. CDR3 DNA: TGTGCCAGCAGCTCCACAGGGCGCAGGACTGAAGCTTTCTTT.

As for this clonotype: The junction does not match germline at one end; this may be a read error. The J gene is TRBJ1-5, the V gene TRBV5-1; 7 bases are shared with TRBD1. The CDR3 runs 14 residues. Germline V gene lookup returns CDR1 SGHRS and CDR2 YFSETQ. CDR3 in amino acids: CAGSERQGQRPQHF. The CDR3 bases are TGCGCCGGCAGTGAACGACAGGGCCAAAGGCCCCAGCATTTT.

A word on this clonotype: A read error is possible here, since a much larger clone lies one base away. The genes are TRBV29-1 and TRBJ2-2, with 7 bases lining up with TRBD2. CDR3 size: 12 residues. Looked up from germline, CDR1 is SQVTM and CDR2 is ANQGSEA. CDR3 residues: CGVVRGAGELFF. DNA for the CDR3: TGCGGCGTTGTCCGGGGGGCCGGGGAGCTGTTTTTT.

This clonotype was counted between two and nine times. The DNA of the CDR3 is TGCAGTGCTAACCCCGGGAATTATGAAAAACTGTTTTTT. It yields the protein CSANPGNYEKLFF. The chain links TRBV20-1 to TRBJ1-4; no definite D call. The germline V and J ends were trimmed by 4 bases and 6 bases, with 12 bases remaining between them. The CDR3 covers 13 residues. The germline CDR1 and CDR2 sequences are DFQATT and SNEGSKA (reference sequence).